This T cell receptor (beta chain) is drawn from a study of shared clonotypes between healthy human individuals. Measured with immunoSEQ multiplex PCR; TCRdb has only the in-frame clones, and not every one. The sample shows some 2 million clones, about 95% of them seen only once. As concerns this clone: The antigen is undetermined.

Findings and caveats of the study: Sharing of clonotypes among donors was expected to vary with sequencing depth.

CDR3 length equals 15 residues. Trimming pared 4 bases from V and 3 bases from J, leaving 16 bases between. Germline lookup yields CDR1 MNHEY and CDR2 SVGAGI. Naive CD8 cells were CD45RO-negative, positively selected for CCR7, excluding terminally differentiated effector memory CD45RA+ cells. This sequence originates from a man between 18 and 35 years old in good health. The J gene is TRBJ2-7, the V gene TRBV6-5; D gene uncertain. The sample was naive CD8+ T cells sorted from blood. The CDR3 bases are TGTGCCAGCAGTTCCCGGACGGACCCAATCTACGAGCAGTACTTC. Translated, it gives CASSSRTDPIYEQYF.